The source of this T cell receptor (beta chain) is a study of beta chain features in type 1 diabetes listed by TCRdb under 2018. With regard to the full study: No differences in mean age, gender distribution, total cell number or subset yield were found between patients and healthy donors. Regulatory and stem cell-like memory subsets were isolated from only 8 patients and about 8 healthy donors, whereas naive and central memory subsets came from all 30 or so donors. In the study, TCRB repertoires of sorted circulating CD4+ T cell subsets from recently diagnosed type 1 diabetes patients were compared with those of matched healthy donors. A total of 85 million to 110 million sorted cells were examined across all samples, and RNA yield correlated strongly with the number of cells per subset. What the work shows at the level of the full study, not this receptor alone: Sequencing cDNA rather than genomic DNA could over-represent highly expressing activated cells, although activation and CD3 levels did not differ between groups. In all four CD4+ subsets, TCRB CDR3 length was moderately but significantly shorter in type 1 diabetes patients. Shorter templates might have been favored by PCR, but patient and control samples were amplified and corrected together, so both groups would have been affected equally by any skew. Naive, central memory and regulatory TCRB repertoires appeared more similar among patients than among healthy donors. Fewer insertions and more nucleotide deletions at VDJ recombination sites were observed in patients with type 1 diabetes, implying thymic rearrangement abnormalities. Only small numbers of individuals were included in the HLA sub-analyses, which left unresolved whether HLA type had any influence on TCRB rearrangement.

The CDR3 goes from the cysteine to the phenylalanine over 14 residues. Just the 42-base CDR3 DNA is kept, in frame starting at base 1. The germline V gene (reference sequence) provides CDR1 SGHNT and CDR2 YYREEE. Between the V and J ends, shortened by 0 bases and 2 bases respectively, the junction contains 9 bases. The High Capacity cDNA Reverse Transcription Kit was used to reverse transcribe all of the isolated RNA, meaning that expressed TCRB transcripts were what got sequenced. Deep immunoSEQ sequencing was performed on naive, central memory and regulatory T cell samples, with an average of about 4 million total reads per sample. Sorted cells were lysed in RLT buffer and RNA was extracted with DNase-treated RNeasy Micro or Mini kits, depending on cell number. To prevent cross-contamination, every cell subset was processed on its own, while patient and healthy donor samples were processed together. TCRB sequences were amplified from cDNA with the immunoSEQ multiplex PCR, producing 87-bp fragments spanning the CDR3 region. Amplicons were sequenced on the Illumina HiSeq platform. In the original analysis: Synthetic template baselines were used to correct PCR bias computationally, reads within Hamming distance 2 were collapsed together, and singletons that could not be merged were discarded. By aligning reads against IMGT, V, D and J genes, CDR3 length, and insertions or deletions at six rearrangement sites were assigned. Within each subset, clonotype counts were normalized to the number of sorted cells before true diversity and Gini coefficients were calculated with the tcR R package. The overlap coefficient, calculated on TCRB nucleotide sequences, was used to measure repertoire sharing. Out-of-frame TCRB sequences from naive cells were analyzed to stand in for the pre-selection repertoire. The table was pulled from immuneACCESS by TCRdb, which kept in-frame rearrangements only. Such tables lose some clones; where checked, under half of the loss comes from unresolved V genes, and the rest has no known cause. V and J calls and clone size follow that table, whereas D and trimming were derived from the DNA. The sample profile shows about half a million clones; roughly 11% of them were found once. The ten biggest clones cover less than 0.06% of the sample.

A single peripheral blood draw of around 0.11 L on average was collected from each donor into heparinised tubes. Using a panel that included CD45RO, CCR7, CD25, CD127, CD95 and CD27, naive, central memory, regulatory and stem cell-like memory CD4+ T cells were sorted on a BD FACSAria II. A purity above 95% was achieved for all sorted populations. Right away, PBMCs were isolated by Lymphoprep density gradient centrifugation and were stained directly, with no culture step. So that batch effects would be minimized, each experiment stained and sorted samples in pairs, pairing one healthy donor with one patient. Remarks on this clone: Its antigen remains unidentified. The input lacks base qualities; no much larger clone sits a single base away.

Here the chain combines TRBV5-4 and TRBJ2-7, with no confident D gene call. Sequenced sample: naive CD4+ T cells from blood. What this sample's cell subset or site label stands for: true naive CD4+ T cells. The origin of this receptor is a young woman in good health. The sequenced DNA: TGTGCCAGCAGCTTGGGCTCGGAACCCTACGAGCAGTACTTC. Its protein reads: CASSLGSEPYEQYF.